The clone carrying this TCR beta chain appeared many times. Antigen specificity is unknown. This sample was taken from a study of CD8 T cells in ankylosing spondylitis. Findings and limits, study-wide: A CD8+ phenotype characterized the disease-linked clones, which were relatively rare in peripheral blood. The study looked at matched synovial fluid samples from ankylosing spondylitis patients. Disease-linked clones were reported to be significantly enriched there.

One entry per CDR3 protein results from TCRdb running MiXCR on the 5' RACE reads. Seen here are about 240,000 distinct CDR3 sequences, roughly 10% observed once, and the top ten hold 6% to 8.5%. Trimming stripped 3 bases from V and 6 bases from J, with 11 bases between. The V gene's germline CDR1 is MNHNS and CDR2 SASEGT. The CDR3 runs 13 residues. Sequencing was done on a sample of blood, either unsorted or a sorted T cell fraction (not recorded which). This receptor was taken from a male donor with ankylosing spondylitis or in good health (not recorded which). This rearrangement joins TRBV6-1 to TRBJ1-2; TRBD1 might be the D (5 bases). The DNA for the CDR3 is TGTGCCAGCAGTGACCCAGGGATACATGGCTACACCTTC. Translated, it gives CASSDPGIHGYTF.